This TCR beta chain originates from a study of blood T cell repertoires in COVID-19. The overall study: In each case, the material was cDNA or gDNA derived from T cells, B-cell-depleted T cells, or PBMCs.

This CDR3 spans 16 amino acids. Per the original methods: Scientists estimated how many nucleated cells there were by amplifying reference gene primers. Data came from immunoSEQ multiplex PCR; TCRdb stores just in-frame clones and leaves some out. V, J and clone size are taken as reported in that table, and D and trimming were inferred from the DNA itself. This sample carries around 260,000 clones, 75% to 95% of them seen once, and the ten largest clones take approximately 1.2%. Participant-given clinical history determined each cohort assignment. Recovered status in Cohort 3 required two negative PCRs, clearance, or symptom resolution.

This chain connects TRBV21-1 to TRBJ1-4; the table's D call of TRBD1 was not tested on the DNA. TRBV21-1 is flagged as a pseudogene. The clonotype was recovered from a woman aged 30 to 39 who had recovered from COVID-19. Input material: PBMCs or T cells enriched from blood (not recorded which). Here the CDR3 DNA reads TGTGCCAGCAGCAAAGGGTTAGTACAGTGTAATGAAAAACTGTTTTTT. Translating it yields CASSKGLVQCNEKLFF.